The 18 T cell receptor beta chains below all came from one sample that was sequenced in a study of OX40 agonist ivuxolimab in advanced cancers. Produced via immunoSEQ multiplex PCR; TCRdb's table is partial and in-frame only. This sample has roughly 44,000 clones, with roughly 86% found just once. The sample here was CD4+ or CD8+ T cells sorted from blood, taken in a trial of the OX40 agonist ivuxolimab. These TCRs come from an adult with an advanced solid tumor such as melanoma, head and neck, liver or kidney cancer.

The rearrangement links TRBV28 to TRBJ1-1, with D unclear. Germline V CDR1 and CDR2: MDHEN, SYDVKM. CDR3 length equals 10 residues. V shed 5 bases and J shed 8 bases, with 6 bases lying between them. The CDR3 bases are TGTGCCAGCAGTGTAGGGGAAGCTTTCTTT. Translation gives CASSVGEAFF. Looking up the rest from reference TRBV28 and TRBJ1-1 gives the full variable domain: DVKVTQSSRYLVKRTGEKVFLECVQDMDHENMFWYRQDPGLGLRLIYFSYDVKMKEKGDIPEGYSVSREKKERFSLILESASTNQTSMYLCASSVGEAFFGQGTRLTVV.

V gene TRBV11-2 combines with J gene TRBJ1-1; D remains unclear. Germline CDR1 is SGHAT and CDR2 is FQNNGV. The CDR3 extends over 16 amino acids. V gave up 0 bases and J gave up 9 bases, with 20 bases separating them. CDR3 region: CASSLDLNLLNPQAFF. The CDR3 bases are TGTGCCAGCAGCTTAGATCTAAATTTATTGAATCCTCAAGCTTTCTTT.

The chain links TRBV7-2 to TRBJ2-3; 11 nucleotides match TRBD2. The V gene end was trimmed by 5 bases and the J gene end by 6 bases; junction bases not matched to a gene: 10. CDR3 size: 16 residues. Germline V gene lookup returns CDR1 SGHTA and CDR2 FQGNSA. The CDR3 nucleotides are TGTGCCAGCAGCCATTCGGGACTAGCGGCCGGCGATACGCAGTATTTT. It translates to CASSHSGLAAGDTQYF.

This rearrangement joins TRBV6-5 to TRBJ2-2; D ambiguous. Germline V CDR1 and CDR2: MNHEY, SVGAGI. This CDR3 region has 14 residues. V was shortened by 0 bases and J by 5 bases, with 7 bases between the two germline ends. The CDR3 bases are TGTGCCAGCAGTTACTCGCAGGAAACCGGGGAGCTGTTTTTT. This sequence encodes CASSYSQETGELFF.

This clone was recorded only once. The rearrangement joins TRBV9 to TRBJ2-7; no clear D. Germline CDR1 reads SGDLS; CDR2 reads YYNGEE. This CDR3 contains 16 residues. Trimming took 4 bases from V and 0 from J, leaving 17 bases between them. The CDR3 DNA is TGTGCCAGCAGCCCTCCAAAGGGAAAAAACTCCTACGAGCAGTACTTC. Amino acids: CASSPPKGKNSYEQYF.

The genes are TRBV6-5 and TRBJ1-4; 8 positions match TRBD1. Germline CDR1 is MNHEY and CDR2 is SVGAGI. J was trimmed by 11 bases and V by 5 bases; bases with no gene match: 10. CDR3 length equals 14 residues. The CDR3 DNA reads as TGTGCCAGCAGTGCCGGAACAGGGGGTGGGAAACTGTTTTTT. Translating gives CASSAGTGGGKLFF.

The chain links TRBV13 to TRBJ1-1; D is uncertain. V lost 2 bases to trimming and J lost 5 bases, with 9 bases between them. The V gene's germline CDR1 is PRHDT and CDR2 FYEKMQ (reference sequence). The CDR3 runs 13 residues. The CDR3: CASSLSADTEAFF. Here the CDR3 DNA reads TGTGCCAGCAGCTTATCGGCAGATACTGAAGCTTTCTTT.

The V call is TRBV2, the J call TRBJ2-7; TRBD2 matches at 13 bases. The CDR3 runs 15 residues. Germline V lookup: CDR1 SNHLY, CDR2 FYNNEI. Trimming cost V 6 bases and J 2 bases; bases outside gene matches: 4. The CDR3, as DNA: TGTGCCAGCAGCGCGGGGACTAGCGGGACCTACGAGCAGTACTTC. It is translated as CASSAGTSGTYEQYF. Filled out from reference TRBV2 and TRBJ2-7, the complete variable domain reads EPEVTQTPSHQVTQMGQEVILRCVPISNHLYFYWYRQILGQKVEFLVSFYNNEISEKSEIFDDQFSVERPDGSNFTLKIRSTKLEDSAMYFCASSAGTSGTYEQYFGPGTRLTVT.

For the CDR3, the DNA is TGTGCCAGCAGTGAAGCGGCTCAGGGCTACACCGGGGAGCTGTTTTTT. Translating gives CASSEAAQGYTGELFF. The chain employs TRBV2 and TRBJ2-2; D may be TRBD1 (5 bases). The CDR3 is made up of 16 amino acids. Trimming removed 0 bases from V and 3 bases from J, with 11 bases in between. Germline-derived CDR1 and CDR2 are SNHLY and FYNNEI. The full variable domain, in which reference TRBV2 and TRBJ2-2 provide the parts outside the CDR3, is EPEVTQTPSHQVTQMGQEVILRCVPISNHLYFYWYRQILGQKVEFLVSFYNNEISEKSEIFDDQFSVERPDGSNFTLKIRSTKLEDSAMYFCASSEAAQGYTGELFFGEGSRLTVL.

This chain uses TRBV10-2 with TRBJ2-1, with D unclear. CDR3 size: 17 residues. The V end was cut by 4 bases, the J end by 5 bases, with 21 bases between. Germline CDR1 WSHSY, CDR2 SAAADI. CDR3 DNA sequence: TGCGCCAGCAGTGCTTCGGGTCCGTCACAGAACCACAATGAGCAGTTCTTC. It is translated as CASSASGPSQNHNEQFF.

This clone was counted a single time. The chain carries TRBV9 and TRBJ1-1; weak D call: TRBD1 (6 bases). From germline, CDR1 is SGDLS and CDR2 YYNGEE. The CDR3 contains 13 residues. Deletions cut 3 bases from V and 3 bases from J, with 9 bases between. As DNA, the CDR3 is TGTGCCAGCAGCGAGGGGACATACACTGAAGCTTTCTTT. It is translated as CASSEGTYTEAFF.

This chain joins TRBV15 and TRBJ2-5; no definite D call. This CDR3 comprises 15 residues. CDR1 and CDR2 from the germline V gene are LNHNV and YYDKDF (reference sequence). V gave up 5 bases and J gave up 1 base, with 14 bases separating them. The CDR3 DNA is TGTGCCACCAGCCTTCCTAGGGCGTCCCAAGAGACCCAGTACTTC. Protein product: CATSLPRASQETQYF.

The rearrangement uses TRBV5-4 and TRBJ1-1, with no clear D. Trimming removed 4 bases at V and 2 bases at J, with 9 bases between. This CDR3 comprises 13 residues. Germline loops: CDR1 SGHNT, CDR2 YYREEE (reference sequence). The DNA for the CDR3 is TGTGCCAGCAGCGCTACAGATAACACTGAAGCTTTCTTT. It codes for CASSATDNTEAFF. Full variable domain (rest looked up from reference TRBV5-4 and TRBJ1-1): ETGVTQSPTHLIKTRGQQVTLRCSSQSGHNTVSWYQQALGQGPQFIFQYYREEENGRGNFPPRFSGLQFPNYSSELNVNALELDDSALYLCASSATDNTEAFFGQGTRLTVV.

The V call is TRBV11-2, the J call TRBJ2-3; D is perhaps TRBD1 or TRBD2 (5 bases each). Germline-derived CDR1 and CDR2 are SGHAT and FQNNGV. V was shortened by 1 base and J by 5 bases, with 19 bases between the two germline ends. The CDR3 is 17 amino acids. The CDR3 DNA reads as TGTGCCAGCAGCTTAGGAGCACTAGTGGGGGTAAGAGATACGCAGTATTTT. Its protein product is CASSLGALVGVRDTQYF.

This chain connects TRBV7-8 to TRBJ1-1; the match to TRBD1 covers 7 bases. Trimming took 5 bases from V and 5 from J; bases not matched to a gene: 17. CDR1 SGHVS and CDR2 FQNEAQ come from the germline V gene. This CDR3 is built from 17 residues. The CDR3 region has the DNA TGTGCCAGCAGCCAGGTTGAGAGGGGGCTGAGGGGGACTGAAGCTTTCTTT. Its translation: CASSQVERGLRGTEAFF.

The J gene is TRBJ2-7, the V gene TRBV5-8; D assignment may be TRBD1 or TRBD2 (7 bases each). This CDR3 contains 16 residues. Per germline, CDR1 SGHTS and CDR2 YDEGEE. V lost 0 bases and J 0 bases, leaving 13 bases between the germline ends. The CDR3 DNA reads TGTGCCAGCAGCTTGGGGGAGGGGGCGAACTCCTACGAGCAGTACTTC. It encodes CASSLGEGANSYEQYF.

V is TRBV13 and J is TRBJ1-1; TRBD1 aligns across 8 bases. The CDR3 has 16 residues. Germline V gene sequence: CDR1 PRHDT, CDR2 FYEKMQ (reference sequence). The J segment lost 1 base and the V segment lost 4 bases, leaving 8 bases of the junction unmatched. The CDR3 region is CASSSRDRWWNTEAFF. CDR3 in DNA: TGTGCCAGCAGCTCCCGGGACAGGTGGTGGAACACTGAAGCTTTCTTT.

V usage is TRBV20-1 and J usage is TRBJ1-2; D is unresolved. Trimming removed 6 bases from V and 5 bases from J, with 10 bases in between. Germline V gene sequence: CDR1 DFQATT, CDR2 SNEGSKA (reference sequence). The CDR3 extends over 11 amino acids. The CDR3 region is CSARPEYGYTF. The CDR3 DNA reads as TGCAGTGCGAGACCGGAATATGGCTACACCTTC.